This TCR beta chain was captured by sequencing in a study of blood T cell repertoires in COVID-19. From germline, CDR1 is LGHNA and CDR2 YSLEER. V gave up 1 base and J gave up 7 bases; unmatched junction bases: 7. The CDR3 has 15 amino acids. In its sample, this clone was seen once. Using immunoSEQ multiplex PCR, the repertoire was profiled, and TCRdb retains in-frame clones only, with some absent. Altogether 200,000 or so clones are present, about 80% being singletons, with the ten largest covering roughly 2.4%. This TCR derives from a woman aged 55-69 years with acute or convalescent COVID-19. V is TRBV4-3 and J is TRBJ2-1, with TRBD1 matching over 7 bases. The sample comprised peripheral blood. The CDR3 DNA reads TGCGCCAGCAGCCAAGTAGGGGGCGCATGGAATGAGCAGTTCTTC. Translated: CASSQVGGAWNEQFF.